This record looks at one T cell receptor beta chain sequence and its context. Its antigen is currently unknown. The record originates from a study of CD8+CD57+ T cells in acquired aplastic anemia. Study-level findings and limits: A significant difference in CD8+ Simpson's diversity between patients and controls was not found.

Germline lookup yields CDR1 DFQATT and CDR2 SNEGSKA (reference sequence). CDR3 length: 15 amino acids. J was trimmed by 5 bases and V by 2 bases; bases with no gene match: 5. Profiling of TCR beta VDJ combinations and CDR3 sequences used genomic DNA as template. One entry per CDR3 protein results from TCRdb running MiXCR on the reads. There are some 280,000 distinct CDR3 sequences in the sample; approximately 57% occur only once, and 6.5% to 10% lies in the top ten. V and J are TRBV20-1 and TRBJ2-5; 13 positions agree with TRBD2. Sequencing was done on a sample of sorted CD4+, CD8+, or CD8+CD57+ T cells (not recorded which) from PBMCs. This clonotype was sampled from a human donor with severe aplastic anemia or a healthy control (not recorded which). The CDR3 DNA reads TGCAGTGCTAGAAGGACTAGCGGGAGTTCGGAGACCCAGTACTTC. It specifies CSARRTSGSSETQYF.